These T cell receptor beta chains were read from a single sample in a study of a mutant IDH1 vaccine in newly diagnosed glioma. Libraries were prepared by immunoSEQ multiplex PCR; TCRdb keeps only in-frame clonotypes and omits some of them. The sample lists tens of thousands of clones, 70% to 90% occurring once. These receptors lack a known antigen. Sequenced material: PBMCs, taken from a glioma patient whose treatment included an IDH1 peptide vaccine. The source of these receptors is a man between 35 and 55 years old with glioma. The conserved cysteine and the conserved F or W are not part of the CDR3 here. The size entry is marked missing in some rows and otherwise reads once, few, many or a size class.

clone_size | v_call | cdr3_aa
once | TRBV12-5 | ASGSRMNTGELF
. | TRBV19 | ASSITDSTDTQY
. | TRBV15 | ATSRRLSYEQY
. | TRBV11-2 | ASSFRGGYT
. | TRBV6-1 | ASSELPWGSHSGTGELF
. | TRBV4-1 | ASSGRGEQF
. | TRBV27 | ASTVDYRGAGARGTQY
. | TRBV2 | ASNRGATGELF
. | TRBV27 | ASSAQGQGGYEQY
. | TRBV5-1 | ASTPLGGGTYEQY
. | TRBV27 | ATQRGPYNEQF
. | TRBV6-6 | ASRGQGTRIVQPQH
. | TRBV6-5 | ASRTGDRYEQY
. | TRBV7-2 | ASSSGLAGELSYEQY
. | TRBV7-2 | ASSARTGLNTEAF
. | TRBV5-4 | ASSLALTGTSGRETQY
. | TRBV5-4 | ASSRDGETQY
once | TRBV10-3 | AISESDRVYEQY
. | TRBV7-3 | ASSQMGQGPGT
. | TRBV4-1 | ASSHPPGGAYGYT
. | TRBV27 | ASSLVYNTEAF
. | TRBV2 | ASSLTSGSRDTQY
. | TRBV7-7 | ASSGGTGWETQY
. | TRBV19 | ATDRGEFRNTEAF
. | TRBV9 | ASSRTGGIEAF
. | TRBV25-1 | ASGGDGYFYEQY
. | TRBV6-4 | ASSPRGSSTDTQY
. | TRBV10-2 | ASSYTGLDNQPQH
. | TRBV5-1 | ASTGQGASGELF
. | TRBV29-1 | SVAGPWETQY
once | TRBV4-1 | ASSQATSGAVSYEQY
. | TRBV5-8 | ASSPGVGPAGGELF
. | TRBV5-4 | ASSLGWDAEAF
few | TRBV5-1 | ASSRDTEAF
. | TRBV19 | ASSVTAEQETQY
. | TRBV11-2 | ASSSDRFQPQH
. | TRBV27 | ASSLLGDTGELF
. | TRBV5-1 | ASSSTDEQY
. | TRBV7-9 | ASSLGRSAYEQY
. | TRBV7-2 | ASSRGLYTQY
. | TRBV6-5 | ASSYSSASPEAF